This TCR beta chain was sequenced in a study of blood T cell repertoires in COVID-19. As for the study in general: Samples representing acute and convalescent COVID-19 were sourced from the United States, Italy and Spain. PBMCs, B-cell-depleted T cells, or T cells were the source of the cDNA or gDNA that made up the material.

Deletions cut 6 bases from V and 1 base from J, with 9 bases between. CDR1 is MNHEY and CDR2 is SVGAGI in the germline V gene. The length of the CDR3 is 14 residues. The authors' processing: Amplification with reference gene primers provided the estimates of nucleated cell counts. Measured with immunoSEQ multiplex PCR; TCRdb has only the in-frame clones, and not every one. Clonal size and the V and J genes are those of that table, whereas D and trimming came from the DNA. Among around 70,000 clones listed, 90% were seen once. The sample consisted of peripheral blood. This sequence originates from a man aged 50 or older with acute or convalescent COVID-19. The chain employs TRBV6-5 and TRBJ2-2; possibly TRBD2 for D (6 bases). This chain's CDR3 is CASSRDWNTGELFF. DNA of the CDR3: TGTGCCAGCAGCCGGGACTGGAACACCGGGGAGCTGTTTTTT.